This TCR beta chain was sequenced for a study of a mutant IDH1 vaccine in newly diagnosed glioma. Sequencing used immunoSEQ multiplex PCR; TCRdb keeps in-frame clones, though not all of them. The sample gives tens of thousands of clones, about four fifths of which show up once; 7% to 9% is in the top ten. V lost 8 bases and J lost 5, with 18 bases in between. CDR3 length: 14 amino acids. Indicated time point: baseline, week 1 (first vaccination visit). Treatment meaning: pre-vaccination baseline after standard-of-care therapy. The source is a woman aged 45 to 65 with glioma. The chain is built from TRBV23-1 and TRBJ1-1, with D tentatively TRBD1 (5 bases). Being an ORF, TRBV23-1 has a function that is uncertain. The material was PBMCs, obtained from a glioma patient treated with radiotherapy, temozolomide or both. This CDR3 is CASDSDGGRTEAFF. The CDR3 region has the DNA TGCGCCAGCGACTCTGACGGGGGTAGGACTGAAGCTTTCTTT.